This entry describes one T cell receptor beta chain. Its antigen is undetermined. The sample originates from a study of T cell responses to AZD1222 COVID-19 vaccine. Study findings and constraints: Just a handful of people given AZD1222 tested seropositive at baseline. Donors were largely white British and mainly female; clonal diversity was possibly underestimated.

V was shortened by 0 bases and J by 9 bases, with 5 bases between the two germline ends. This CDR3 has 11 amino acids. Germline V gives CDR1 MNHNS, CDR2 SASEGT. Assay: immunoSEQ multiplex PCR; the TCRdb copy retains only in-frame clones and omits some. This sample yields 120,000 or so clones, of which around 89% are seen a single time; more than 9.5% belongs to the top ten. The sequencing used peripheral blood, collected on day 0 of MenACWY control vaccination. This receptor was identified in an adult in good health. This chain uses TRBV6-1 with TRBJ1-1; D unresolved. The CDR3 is CASSEAPQAFF. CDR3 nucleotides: TGTGCCAGCAGTGAAGCCCCCCAAGCTTTCTTT.